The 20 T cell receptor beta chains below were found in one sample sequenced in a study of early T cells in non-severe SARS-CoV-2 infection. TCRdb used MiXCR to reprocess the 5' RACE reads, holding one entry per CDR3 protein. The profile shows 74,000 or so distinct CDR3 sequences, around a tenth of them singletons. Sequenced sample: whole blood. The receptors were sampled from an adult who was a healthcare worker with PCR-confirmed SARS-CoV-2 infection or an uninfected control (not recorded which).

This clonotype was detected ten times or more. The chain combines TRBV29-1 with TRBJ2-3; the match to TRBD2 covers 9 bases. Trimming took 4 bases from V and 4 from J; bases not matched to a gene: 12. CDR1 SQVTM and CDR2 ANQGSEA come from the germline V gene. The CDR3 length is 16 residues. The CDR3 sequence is CSVGPRVTSGSDTQYF. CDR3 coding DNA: TGCAGCGTTGGGCCTCGGGTGACTAGCGGTTCAGATACGCAGTATTTT.

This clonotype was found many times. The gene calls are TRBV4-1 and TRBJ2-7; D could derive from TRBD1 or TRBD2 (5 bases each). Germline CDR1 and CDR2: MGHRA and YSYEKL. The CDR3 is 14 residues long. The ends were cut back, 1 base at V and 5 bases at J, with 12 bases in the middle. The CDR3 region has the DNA TGCGCCAGCAGCCAAGGGCAGGGAGTCGACGAGCAGTACTTC. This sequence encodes CASSQGQGVDEQYF.

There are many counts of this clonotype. This CDR3 reads CASSLMDGGPGELFF. CDR3 sequence (DNA): TGTGCCAGCAGCTTGATGGACGGAGGCCCCGGGGAGCTGTTTTTT. The chain is built from TRBV11-2 and TRBJ2-2, with D tentatively TRBD2 (5 bases). Trimming removed 3 bases from V and 6 bases from J, with 14 bases in between. The CDR3 consists of 15 residues. The germline CDR1 and CDR2 sequences are SGHAT and FQNNGV.

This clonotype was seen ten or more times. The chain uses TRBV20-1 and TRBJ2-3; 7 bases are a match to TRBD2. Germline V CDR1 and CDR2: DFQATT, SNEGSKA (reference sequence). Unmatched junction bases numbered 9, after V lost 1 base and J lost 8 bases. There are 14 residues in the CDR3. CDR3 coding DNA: TGCAGTGCTAGAGCCCGGGGGGTCTACGGTACGCAGTATTTT. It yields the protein CSARARGVYGTQYF.

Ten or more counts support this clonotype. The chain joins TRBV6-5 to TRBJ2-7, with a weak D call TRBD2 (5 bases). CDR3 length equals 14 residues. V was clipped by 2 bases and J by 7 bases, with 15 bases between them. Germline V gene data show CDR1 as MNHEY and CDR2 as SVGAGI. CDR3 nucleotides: TGTGCCAGCAGTTACGGTAGAGCGACGGGAGAGCAGTACTTC. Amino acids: CASSYGRATGEQYF.

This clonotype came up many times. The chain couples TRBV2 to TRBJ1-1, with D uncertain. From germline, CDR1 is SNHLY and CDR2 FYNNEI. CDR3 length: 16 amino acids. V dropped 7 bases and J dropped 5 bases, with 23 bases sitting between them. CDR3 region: CASNEGYWEADTEAFF. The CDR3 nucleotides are TGTGCCAGCAACGAAGGTTACTGGGAGGCTGATACTGAAGCTTTCTTT.

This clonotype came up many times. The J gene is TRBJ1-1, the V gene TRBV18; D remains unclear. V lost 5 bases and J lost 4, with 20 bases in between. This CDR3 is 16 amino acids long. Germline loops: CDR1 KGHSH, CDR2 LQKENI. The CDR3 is CASSASQDVVSTEAFF. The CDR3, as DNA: TGTGCCAGCTCAGCGTCCCAGGACGTGGTAAGCACTGAAGCTTTCTTT.

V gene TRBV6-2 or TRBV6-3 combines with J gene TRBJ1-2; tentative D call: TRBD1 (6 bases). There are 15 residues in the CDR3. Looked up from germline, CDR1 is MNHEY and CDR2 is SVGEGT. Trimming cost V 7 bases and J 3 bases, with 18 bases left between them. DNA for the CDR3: TGTGCCAGCACCCTCCAACAGGGTCGAGACTATGGCTACACCTTC. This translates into CASTLQQGRDYGYTF.

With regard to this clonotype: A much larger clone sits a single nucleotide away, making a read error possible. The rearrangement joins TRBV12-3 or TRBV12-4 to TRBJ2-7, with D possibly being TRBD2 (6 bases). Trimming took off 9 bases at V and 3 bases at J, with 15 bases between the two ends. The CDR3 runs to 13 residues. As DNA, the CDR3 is TGTGCCAGAAGTCCCGGGACTTTCTACGAGCAGTACTTC. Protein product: CARSPGTFYEQYF.

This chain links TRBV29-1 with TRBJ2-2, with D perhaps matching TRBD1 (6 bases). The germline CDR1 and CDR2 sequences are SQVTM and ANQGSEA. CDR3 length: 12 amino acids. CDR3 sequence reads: CGVAGASGELFF. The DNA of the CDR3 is TGCGGAGTAGCAGGGGCCTCCGGGGAGCTGTTTTTT.

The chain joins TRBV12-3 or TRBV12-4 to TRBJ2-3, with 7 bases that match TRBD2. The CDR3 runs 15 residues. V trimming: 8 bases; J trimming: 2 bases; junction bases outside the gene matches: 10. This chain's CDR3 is CASGGRAFNTDTQYF. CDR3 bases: TGTGCCAGCGGAGGGAGGGCTTTTAACACAGATACGCAGTATTTT.

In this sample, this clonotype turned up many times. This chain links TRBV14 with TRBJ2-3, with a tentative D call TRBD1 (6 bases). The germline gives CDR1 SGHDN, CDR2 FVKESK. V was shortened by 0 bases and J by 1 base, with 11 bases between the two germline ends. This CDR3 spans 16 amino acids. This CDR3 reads CASSQDHTGRTDTQYF. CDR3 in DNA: TGTGCCAGCAGCCAAGATCACACAGGGCGCACAGATACGCAGTATTTT.

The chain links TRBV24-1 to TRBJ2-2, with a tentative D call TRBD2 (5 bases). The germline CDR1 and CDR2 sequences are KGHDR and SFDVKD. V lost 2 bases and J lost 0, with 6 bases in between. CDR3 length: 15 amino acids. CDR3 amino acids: CATSDYGANTGELFF. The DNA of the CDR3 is TGTGCCACCAGTGATTACGGGGCGAACACCGGGGAGCTGTTTTTT.

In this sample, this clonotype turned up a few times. Here the CDR3 reads CASSLDTGSGANVLTF. The CDR3 DNA is TGTGCCAGCAGCTTAGATACAGGGTCTGGGGCCAACGTCCTGACTTTC. The chain is built from TRBV7-9 and TRBJ2-6; perhaps TRBD1 as D (6 bases). This CDR3 is built from 16 residues. With 1 base removed from V and 1 base from J, the gap between germline ends came to 8 bases. Germline V gene sequence: CDR1 SEHNR, CDR2 FQNEAQ (reference sequence).

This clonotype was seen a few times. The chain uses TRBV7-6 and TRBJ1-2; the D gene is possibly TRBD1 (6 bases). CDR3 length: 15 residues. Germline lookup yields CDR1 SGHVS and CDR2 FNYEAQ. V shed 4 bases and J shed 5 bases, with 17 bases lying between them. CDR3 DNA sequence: TGTGCCAGCAGCTATAAAATCGGACAGCCATATGGCTACACCTTC. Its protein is CASSYKIGQPYGYTF.

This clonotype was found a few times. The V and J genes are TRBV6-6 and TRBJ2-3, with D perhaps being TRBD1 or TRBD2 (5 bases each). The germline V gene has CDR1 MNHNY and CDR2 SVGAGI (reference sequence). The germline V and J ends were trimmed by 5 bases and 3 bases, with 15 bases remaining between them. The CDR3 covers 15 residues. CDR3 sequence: CASSLPGPGTDTQYF. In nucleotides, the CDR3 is TGTGCCAGCAGTCTCCCGGGACCGGGGACAGATACGCAGTATTTT.

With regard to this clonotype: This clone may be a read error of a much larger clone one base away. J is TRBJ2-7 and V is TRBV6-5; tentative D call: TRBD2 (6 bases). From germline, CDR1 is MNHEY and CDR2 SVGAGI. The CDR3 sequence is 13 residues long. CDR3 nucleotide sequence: TGTGCCAGCGGTTACGGGAGTTCCTACGAGCAGTACTTC. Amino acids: CASGYGSSYEQYF.

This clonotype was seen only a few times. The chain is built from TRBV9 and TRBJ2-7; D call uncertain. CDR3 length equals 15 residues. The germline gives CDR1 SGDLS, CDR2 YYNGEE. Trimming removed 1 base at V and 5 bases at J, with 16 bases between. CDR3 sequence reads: CASSVSPDPFNEQYF. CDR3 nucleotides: TGTGCCAGCAGCGTAAGCCCAGACCCTTTCAACGAGCAGTACTTC. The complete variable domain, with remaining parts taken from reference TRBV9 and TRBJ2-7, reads DSGVTQTPKHLITATGQRVTLRCSPRSGDLSVYWYQQSLDQGLQFLIQYYNGEERAKGNILERFSAQQFPDLHSELNLSSLELGDSALYFCASSVSPDPFNEQYFGPGTRLTVT.

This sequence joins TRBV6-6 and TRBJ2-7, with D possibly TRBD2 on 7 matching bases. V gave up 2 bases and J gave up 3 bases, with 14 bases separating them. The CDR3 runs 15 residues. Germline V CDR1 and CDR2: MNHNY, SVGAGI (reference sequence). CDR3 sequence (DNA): TGTGCCAGCAGTTACCAGCAGAGGGGGGGCTACGAGCAGTACTTC. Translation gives CASSYQQRGGYEQYF.

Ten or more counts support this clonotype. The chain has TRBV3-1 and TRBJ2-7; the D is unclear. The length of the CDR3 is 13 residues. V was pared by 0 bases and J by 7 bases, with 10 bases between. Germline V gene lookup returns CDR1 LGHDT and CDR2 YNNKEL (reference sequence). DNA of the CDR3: TGTGCCAGCAGCCAAGATCGACACTTGGAGCAGTACTTC. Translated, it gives CASSQDRHLEQYF.